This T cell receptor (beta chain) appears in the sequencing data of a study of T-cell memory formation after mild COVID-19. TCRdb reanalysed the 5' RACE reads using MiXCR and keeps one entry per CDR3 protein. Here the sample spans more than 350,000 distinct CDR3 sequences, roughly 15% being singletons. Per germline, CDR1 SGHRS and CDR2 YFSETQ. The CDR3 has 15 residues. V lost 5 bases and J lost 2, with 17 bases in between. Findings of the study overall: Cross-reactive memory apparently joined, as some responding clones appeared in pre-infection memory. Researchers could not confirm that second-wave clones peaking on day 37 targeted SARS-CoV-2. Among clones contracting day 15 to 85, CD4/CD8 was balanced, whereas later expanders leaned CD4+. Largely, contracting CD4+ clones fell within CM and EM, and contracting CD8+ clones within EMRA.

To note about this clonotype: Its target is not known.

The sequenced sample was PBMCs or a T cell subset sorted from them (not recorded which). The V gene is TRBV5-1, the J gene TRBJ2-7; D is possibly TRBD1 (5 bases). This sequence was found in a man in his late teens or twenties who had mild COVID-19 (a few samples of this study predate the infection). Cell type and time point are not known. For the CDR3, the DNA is TGCGCCAGCAGAAAAACAGGTACGGAGACCTACGAGCAGTACTTC. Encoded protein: CASRKTGTETYEQYF.